The 16 T cell receptor beta chains below were found in one sample sequenced in a study of breast tumors, draining lymph nodes, adjacent tissues. Breast cancer patients provided tissue from their axillary draining lymph nodes. Using its own MiXCR run on the multiplex PCR reads, TCRdb lists one record per CDR3 protein. The sample has some 100,000 distinct CDR3 sequences, approximately 22% seen once; the top ten hold 1% to 1.5%. Sequencing was carried out using axillary lymph node tissue. The receptors were sampled from a female donor with breast cancer. Some clones in this sample may be carry-over from other donors' samples.

This clonotype was seen only a few times. The rearrangement links TRBV12-3 or TRBV12-4 to TRBJ2-3; 8 bases map to TRBD2. The junction had 11 bases not matched to a gene; V was cut back by 10 bases and J by 2 bases. This CDR3 is 15 amino acids long. The CDR3 nucleotides are TGTGCCACAACCCCGGGGGGGGCCTCCACAGATACGCAGTATTTT. Residues: CATTPGGASTDTQYF.

Note on this clonotype: Since no conserved phenylalanine or tryptophan closes the CDR3, a read error is the likely cause. The chain is built from TRBV28 and TRBJ1-5; 7 bases line up with TRBD1. V lost 6 bases to trimming and J lost 4 bases; unmatched junction nucleotides: 12. Per germline, CDR1 MDHEN and CDR2 SYDVKM. The CDR3 is 16 residues long. Written as DNA, the CDR3 is TGTGCCAGCAGCCCGATACGACAGGGTAGGAATCAGCCCCAGCATCTT. It specifies CASSPIRQGRNQPQHL.

This clonotype was seen at least ten times. V gene TRBV6-6 combines with J gene TRBJ1-2; no clear D gene. Germline V CDR1 and CDR2: MNHNY, SVGAGI (reference sequence). Trimming took off 8 bases at V and 8 bases at J, with 6 bases between the two ends. CDR3 length: 9 residues. The CDR3 spells CASQVGYTF. The CDR3, as DNA: TGTGCCAGCCAGGTCGGCTACACCTTC.

This clonotype was seen ten or more times. The chain joins TRBV5-1 to TRBJ1-2; TRBD1 agrees at 9 bases. The trim removed 2 bases at V and 6 bases at J, leaving 14 bases unmatched. Germline V gives CDR1 SGHRS, CDR2 YFSETQ. This CDR3 has 17 residues. The chain's CDR3 is CASSFSAGTGKVNGYTF. DNA for the CDR3: TGCGCCAGCAGCTTTTCTGCTGGGACAGGGAAGGTGAATGGCTACACCTTC.

There are many counts of this clonotype. This sequence joins TRBV5-1 and TRBJ2-2; TRBD1 matches 8 bases. The germline CDR1 and CDR2 sequences are SGHRS and YFSETQ. Germline trimming cut 1 base from V and 1 base from J; bases unmatched to any gene: 3. The CDR3 sequence is 16 residues long. The CDR3 nucleotides read TGCGCCAGCAGCTTGTACGGGACAGGGAACACCGGGGAGCTGTTTTTT. Translated: CASSLYGTGNTGELFF.

This clonotype came up many times. The genes are TRBV6-1 and TRBJ2-7; a weak D match, TRBD1 (6 bases). The CDR3 loop spans 12 amino acids. V was trimmed by 6 bases and J by 7 bases, leaving 13 bases between them. Germline V gene lookup returns CDR1 MNHNS and CDR2 SASEGT. For the CDR3, the DNA is TGTGCCAGCAGCTCAGGGGTGGGTGAGCAGTACTTC. Translating gives CASSSGVGEQYF.

The table lists this clonotype with many counts. The V gene is TRBV6-1, the J gene TRBJ1-6; TRBD1 is a possible D gene (6 bases). CDR1 is MNHNS and CDR2 is SASEGT in the germline V gene. This CDR3 region has 18 residues. Trimming took 8 bases from V and 0 from J, leaving 20 bases between them. The CDR3 protein is CASRGPGDLSSYNSPLHF. The CDR3, as DNA: TGTGCCAGCCGAGGTCCAGGGGACCTGAGCTCCTATAATTCACCCCTCCACTTT.

Details on this clonotype: A much larger clone differs from this one at a single base, so this may be a read error. The genes are TRBV7-3 and TRBJ2-5, with D perhaps TRBD1 or TRBD2 (6 bases each). The CDR3 is 13 amino acids. Looked up from germline, CDR1 is SGHTA and CDR2 is FQGTGA. CDR3 amino acids: CASSPRGQETQHF. The DNA for the CDR3 is TGTGCCAGCAGCCCACGGGGGCAAGAGACCCAGCACTTC.

V gene TRBV2 combines with J gene TRBJ2-4; D remains unclear. Deletions cut 7 bases from V and 0 bases from J, with 7 bases between. This CDR3 region has 13 residues. Germline V gene data show CDR1 as SNHLY and CDR2 as FYNNEI. The CDR3 sequence: CASKPLAKNIQYF. The CDR3 DNA reads as TGTGCCAGCAAGCCACTAGCCAAAAACATTCAGTACTTC.

This clonotype was observed many times. The chain employs TRBV15 and TRBJ2-1, with 13 bases lining up with TRBD2. J lost 9 bases, V lost 2 bases, and 13 bases had no gene match. The CDR3 loop spans 18 amino acids. Germline V gives CDR1 LNHNV, CDR2 YYDKDF (reference sequence). CDR3 loop: CATSRTSGGAFFMGEQFF. CDR3 DNA sequence: TGTGCCACCAGCAGAACTAGCGGGGGGGCCTTTTTCATGGGTGAGCAGTTCTTC.

Worth noting for this clonotype: One base away lies a much larger clone, so this may be a sequencing read error. The chain is built from TRBV19 and TRBJ1-2; no firm D call. This CDR3 spans 14 amino acids. Germline V gives CDR1 LNHDA, CDR2 SQIVND (reference sequence). The CDR3 DNA reads TGTGCCAGTAGTACCCCGACGGAGATCTATGGCTACGCCTTC. It codes for CASSTPTEIYGYAF.

The V and J genes are TRBV2 and TRBJ1-1, with a possible D match to TRBD1 (6 bases). CDR3 length: 12 amino acids. The V gene's germline CDR1 is SNHLY and CDR2 FYNNEI. Trimming stripped 6 bases from V and 3 bases from J, with 8 bases between. CDR3 residues: CASRGGYTEAFF. CDR3 nucleotides: TGTGCCAGCAGAGGGGGGTACACTGAAGCTTTCTTT.

This clonotype was counted ten times or more. V usage is TRBV19 and J usage is TRBJ2-3, with 10 bases matching TRBD2. The CDR3 covers 16 residues. The V gene's germline CDR1 is LNHDA and CDR2 SQIVND (reference sequence). Trimming removed 2 bases from V and 4 bases from J; junction bases left unmatched: 6. The CDR3 sequence: CASSIRLAGVADTQYF. CDR3 nucleotide sequence: TGTGCCAGTAGTATAAGGCTAGCGGGAGTTGCAGATACGCAGTATTTT.

This clonotype was seen at least ten times. The rearrangement links TRBV19 to TRBJ2-7; 7 bases align to TRBD2. V lost 5 bases, J lost 6 bases, and 7 bases stayed unmatched. Germline-derived CDR1 and CDR2 are LNHDA and SQIVND (reference sequence). The CDR3 totals 13 residues. This CDR3 is CASSSVGGFEQYF. Written as DNA, the CDR3 is TGTGCCAGTAGTTCGGTCGGGGGGTTCGAGCAGTACTTC.

This clonotype was detected many times. V and J are TRBV6-6 and TRBJ2-7, with D maybe TRBD2 (5 bases). V gave up 7 bases and J gave up 0 bases, with 10 bases separating them. Looked up from germline, CDR1 is MNHNY and CDR2 is SVGAGI (reference sequence). The CDR3 runs 13 residues. CDR3 loop: CASIRGSSYEQYF. The CDR3 nucleotides are TGTGCCAGCATCCGGGGTAGCTCCTACGAGCAGTACTTC.

This clonotype has only one observation. The chain links TRBV7-8 to TRBJ2-7, with 7 bases matching TRBD1. J gave up 5 bases and V 5 bases, and 12 bases lay outside the gene matches. CDR1 and CDR2 from the germline V gene are SGHVS and FQNEAQ. The CDR3 has 15 residues. CDR3 nucleotides: TGTGCCAGCAGCGTACCTGGGACAGTAGGTCACGAGCAGTACTTC. Translating gives CASSVPGTVGHEQYF.